This T cell receptor beta chain stems from a study of cytomegalovirus exposure and HLA in healthy donors. Study conclusions and caveats: Accounts indicate the classifier identified cytomegalovirus status with strong specificity and sensitivity.

The protocol was immunoSEQ multiplex PCR, while the TCRdb copy is restricted to in-frame clones and leaves out a portion. The table lists about 120,000 clones, 75% to 90% of them singletons. In the case of this clone: Its target is not known.

V was clipped by 0 bases and J by 4 bases; unmatched bases: 10. Germline assignment: CDR1 MGHRA and CDR2 YSYEKL. The CDR3 runs 18 residues. The specimen was PBMCs. This chain connects TRBV4-1 to TRBJ1-3; 9 positions match TRBD1. The origin of this receptor is a woman between 18 and 29 years old in good health and CMV-seronegative. CDR3 nucleotide sequence: TGCGCCAGCAGCCAAGATATGGGACAGGGTATTACAGGAAACACCATATATTTT. This codes for CASSQDMGQGITGNTIYF.